This T cell receptor beta chain was sequenced during a study of shared T cell receptors in the human thymus. Assay used: immunoSEQ multiplex PCR; TCRdb lists only in-frame clones, some missing. The table lists roughly 660,000 clones, approximately 90% of them singletons. These data were likewise used in another study, on human thymus T cells. That source notes: The source of the thymus tissue was resections taken during corrective heart surgery. Thymic repertoires from unrelated individuals overlapped highly, related research reported.

The specimen sequenced was thymocytes. This sequence was found in a boy younger than two with a congenital heart defect.

CDR3 in DNA: TGCGCCAGCAGCCCCCGATCCTACGAGCAGTACTTC. Translated: CASSPRSYEQYF. The rearrangement links TRBV10-2 to TRBJ2-5, with D hard to call. The J call may be faulty, since TRBJ2-7 better matches the DNA end. The germline V gene has CDR1 WSHSY and CDR2 SAAADI. CDR3 length equals 12 residues.